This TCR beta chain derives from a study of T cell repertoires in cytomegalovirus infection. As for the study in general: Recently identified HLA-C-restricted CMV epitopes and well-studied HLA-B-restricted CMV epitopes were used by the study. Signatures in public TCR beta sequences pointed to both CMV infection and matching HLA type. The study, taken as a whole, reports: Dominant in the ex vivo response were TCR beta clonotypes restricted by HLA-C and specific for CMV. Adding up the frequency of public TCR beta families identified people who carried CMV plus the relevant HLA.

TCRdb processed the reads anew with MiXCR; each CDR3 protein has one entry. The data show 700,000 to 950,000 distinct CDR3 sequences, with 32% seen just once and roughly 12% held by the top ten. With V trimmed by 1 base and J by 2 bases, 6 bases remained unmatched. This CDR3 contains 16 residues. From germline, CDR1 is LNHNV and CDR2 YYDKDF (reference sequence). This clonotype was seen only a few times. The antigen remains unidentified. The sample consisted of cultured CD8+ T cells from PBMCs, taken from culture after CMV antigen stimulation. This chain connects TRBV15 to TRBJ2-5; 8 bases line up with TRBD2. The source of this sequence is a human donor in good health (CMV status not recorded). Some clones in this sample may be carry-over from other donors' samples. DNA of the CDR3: TGTGCCACCAGCAGAGTAGCGGGGCCAACTCAAGAGACCCAGTACTTC. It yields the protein CATSRVAGPTQETQYF.